Detailed here is one T cell receptor (beta chain). This CDR3 region has 13 residues. The V gene lost 5 bases and the J gene lost 8 bases, with 15 bases spanning the gap. Germline V CDR1 and CDR2: MGHDK, SYGVNS. Assay: immunoSEQ multiplex PCR; the TCRdb copy retains only in-frame clones and omits some. The sample lists about 83,000 clones, 90% to 95% occurring once. The data originate from a study of technical replicates of blood from several donors. This receptor was identified in a human donor in good health. The chain recombines TRBV25-1 with TRBJ1-1, with D possibly being TRBD1 (6 bases). The specimen sequenced was T cells isolated from PBMCs. CDR3 sequence: CASSWGRGQEAFF. For the CDR3, the DNA is TGTGCCAGCAGTTGGGGGAGGGGACAAGAAGCTTTCTTT.